This note documents a single TCR beta chain sequence. Germline V gene lookup returns CDR1 SGHKS and CDR2 YYEKEE (reference sequence). The CDR3 consists of 16 residues. V gave up 2 bases and J gave up 4 bases, with 18 bases separating them. This sample was included in a study of blood T cell repertoires in COVID-19. Study at large: Collection of acute and convalescent COVID-19 samples took place in the United States, Italy and Spain.

Study processing details: Counts of nucleated cells, estimated from reference gene primer amplification, were obtained. Libraries were prepared by immunoSEQ multiplex PCR; TCRdb keeps only in-frame clonotypes and omits some of them. That table supplies the V and J calls and clone size; D and trimming were determined from the DNA. In the table there are roughly 240,000 clones, 87% of which are singletons. Sequencing was carried out using PBMCs or T cells enriched from blood (not recorded which). The V and J genes are TRBV5-5 and TRBJ1-2; possibly TRBD1 for D (5 bases). This clonotype was sampled from a woman under 40 with acute COVID-19. CDR3 nucleotide sequence: TGTGCCAGCAGCTTCGCCACAGGAGCCCAGCTCTATGGCTACACCTTC. Its protein product is CASSFATGAQLYGYTF. The whole variable domain, filled in from reference TRBV5-5 and TRBJ1-2, reads DAGVTQSPTHLIKTRGQQVTLRCSPISGHKSVSWYQQVLGQGPQFIFQYYEKEERGRGNFPDRFSARQFPNYSSELNVNALLLGDSALYLCASSFATGAQLYGYTFGSGTRLTVV.